This T cell receptor (beta chain) was captured in a study of cytomegalovirus exposure and HLA in healthy donors. Germline V gene data show CDR1 as MNHNS and CDR2 as SASEGT. There are 14 residues in the CDR3. The V gene lost 6 bases and the J gene lost 0 bases, with 11 bases spanning the gap. Vbeta (60) and Jbeta (13) primers were used in the PCR. Generated by immunoSEQ multiplex PCR, the TCRdb table keeps only in-frame clones and is missing some. This table holds more than 150,000 clones, approximately 81% found once. V is TRBV6-1 and J is TRBJ1-2, with TRBD1 as a possible D gene (6 bases). The clonotype comes from a boy aged 5-17 years in good health and CMV-seronegative. The sequencing input was PBMCs. CDR3 in amino acids: CASRNREANYGYTF. Here the CDR3 DNA reads TGTGCCAGCAGGAACAGGGAAGCTAACTATGGCTACACCTTC.